The rows below give T cell receptor beta chains drawn from one sample of a study of Tregs in tolerant kidney transplant recipients. The assay was immunoSEQ multiplex PCR, and TCRdb's table has in-frame clones only and misses some. The sample has tens of thousands of clones, roughly 89% seen once. This specimen was CD4+ T cells from blood, taken before the transplant. The receptors here all came from a human donor who received a combined kidney and bone marrow transplant. Each CDR3 is given without its conserved first and last residue.

j_gene	v_gene	CDR3aa
TRBJ2-1	TRBV7-2	ASSQGLAGVNEQF
TRBJ2-7	TRBV6-5	ASSYTRQGSHEQY
TRBJ1-1	TRBV19	ASSKQGMNTEAF
TRBJ1-1	TRBV15	ATSRILLDMEAF
TRBJ1-4	TRBV15	ATSRDSGTGGEKLF
TRBJ1-2	TRBV5-1	ASGDSGLGESHGYT
TRBJ1-5	TRBV7-9	ASSLTEFQPQH
TRBJ1-1	TRBV15	ATSRREESTEAF
TRBJ1-1	TRBV30	AWSRGLNTEAF
TRBJ2-5	TRBV4-3	ASSQDKSGQETQY
TRBJ2-7	TRBV6-1	ASSALSSYEQY
TRBJ1-5	TRBV2	ASSGAVTPGHNQPQH
TRBJ2-1	TRBV11-2	ASSLRNNEQF
TRBJ1-5	TRBV28	ASISEQFNQPQH
TRBJ2-3	TRBV27	ASSFVYTDTQY
TRBJ2-5	TRBV5-1	ASSQEPGRETQY
TRBJ2-3	TRBV9	ASSDDPGAVSTDTQY
TRBJ2-2	TRBV9	ASSAFTGELF
TRBJ1-5	TRBV7-8	ASSLRGRGDQPQH
TRBJ2-5	TRBV29-1	SVGRTVQETQY
TRBJ2-5	TRBV15	ATSDRNQETQY
TRBJ2-1	TRBV7-2	ASGGRMGNEQF
TRBJ2-3	TRBV11-2	ASSLGGSTDTQY
TRBJ1-2	TRBV19	ASRGLDYGYT